Presented here are 26 T cell receptor beta chains from one specimen sequenced in a study of T cell responses to AZD1222 COVID-19 vaccine. The assay was immunoSEQ multiplex PCR, and TCRdb's table has in-frame clones only and misses some. The sample carries 170,000 or so clones, 90% to 95% recorded once. Sequencing was performed on peripheral blood, taken on day 0 of AZD1222 vaccination. The receptor set was obtained from an adult in good health.

As DNA, the CDR3 is TGTGCCAGCACAGGACGGCGTGGGAGAAGCACTGAAGCTTTCTTT. Protein: CASTGRRGRSTEAFF. This chain joins TRBV19 and TRBJ1-1; possibly TRBD1 for D (5 bases). The ends were cut back, 9 bases at V and 4 bases at J, with 21 bases in the middle. The CDR3 has 15 amino acids. From germline, CDR1 is LNHDA and CDR2 SQIVND (reference sequence).

This clone came up a few times. The chain combines TRBV7-9 with TRBJ2-6, with 8 positions matching TRBD2. The germline CDR1 and CDR2 sequences are SEHNR and FQNEAQ (reference sequence). V was pared by 2 bases and J by 8 bases, with 11 bases of the junction left unmatched. The CDR3 is 17 residues long. The CDR3 bases are TGTGCCAGCAGCTTAAAGTCTGCGGGGGGCTTTACCAACGTCCTGACTTTC. Protein product: CASSLKSAGGFTNVLTF.

The V call is TRBV19, the J call TRBJ1-1; 8 positions match TRBD1. This CDR3 comprises 13 residues. The V and J ends lost 7 bases and 7 bases, in that order; junction bases with no gene match: 8. Germline CDR1 reads LNHDA; CDR2 reads SQIVND (reference sequence). The CDR3 sequence is CASTEGQAVEAFF. The CDR3 DNA sequence: TGTGCCAGTACTGAGGGACAGGCAGTTGAAGCTTTCTTT.

The rearrangement joins TRBV5-4 to TRBJ1-1, with 9 bases lining up with TRBD1. V trimming: 4 bases; J trimming: 5 bases; junction bases outside the gene matches: 12. Germline V CDR1 and CDR2: SGHNT, YYREEE (reference sequence). This CDR3 is 16 amino acids long. As DNA, the CDR3 is TGTGCCAGCAGCCTTGGACAGGGGACGTTGGGTACTGAAGCTTTCTTT. This codes for CASSLGQGTLGTEAFF.

This rearrangement joins TRBV7-9 to TRBJ1-2; a possible D gene is TRBD1 (5 bases). With 0 bases removed from V and 4 bases from J, the gap between germline ends came to 12 bases. The CDR3 runs to 15 residues. The germline gives CDR1 SEHNR, CDR2 FQNEAQ (reference sequence). The CDR3 DNA reads as TGTGCCAGCAGCTTAGCGGGGGGAAGAAGCTATGGCTACACCTTC. The encoded protein is CASSLAGGRSYGYTF.

The rearrangement joins TRBV5-1 to TRBJ2-5; TRBD1 aligns across 8 bases. The germline V gene has CDR1 SGHRS and CDR2 YFSETQ. The V gene end was trimmed by 2 bases and the J gene end by 7 bases; junction bases not matched to a gene: 10. The CDR3 totals 15 residues. As DNA, the CDR3 is TGCGCCAGCAGCTTAGGACAGGGACGGTATGGGACCCAGTACTTC. Its protein product is CASSLGQGRYGTQYF.

This sequence joins TRBV6-5 and TRBJ2-2; D remains ambiguous. Germline V gives CDR1 MNHEY, CDR2 SVGAGI. There are 14 residues in the CDR3. Between the trimmed V and J ends, which lost 7 bases and 0 bases, there was a span of 9 bases. The DNA for the CDR3 is TGTGCCAGCATTGTGGCTCCGAACACCGGGGAGCTGTTTTTT. This encodes CASIVAPNTGELFF.

The V gene is TRBV7-9, the J gene TRBJ2-7; D is uncertain. From germline, CDR1 is SEHNR and CDR2 FQNEAQ (reference sequence). This CDR3 has 13 residues. The V gene lost 5 bases and the J gene lost 1 base, with 9 bases spanning the gap. CDR3 sequence reads: CASSRLTSYEQYF. The CDR3 DNA follows: TGTGCCAGCAGCCGATTAACGTCCTACGAGCAGTACTTC.

The rearrangement uses TRBV9 and TRBJ1-3; perhaps TRBD1 as D (5 bases). Trimming shortened V by 3 bases and J by 0 bases, and 7 bases separated the two germline ends. Germline CDR1 SGDLS, CDR2 YYNGEE. The CDR3 extends over 14 amino acids. CDR3: CASSAGVSGNTIYF. In DNA, the CDR3 is TGTGCCAGCAGCGCGGGGGTCTCTGGAAACACCATATATTTT.

The chain links TRBV4-3 to TRBJ2-3; no clear D. The germline gives CDR1 LGHNA, CDR2 YSLEER. With 4 bases removed from V and 3 bases from J, the gap between germline ends came to 20 bases. The CDR3 loop spans 17 amino acids. CDR3 sequence (DNA): TGCGCCAGCAGCCCAATTTCTTACCCTTCAGAAACAGATACGCAGTATTTT. It translates to CASSPISYPSETDTQYF.

The CDR3 loop reads CASNPGQGARTEAFF. Here the CDR3 DNA reads TGTGCCAGCAACCCAGGACAGGGGGCGCGTACTGAAGCTTTCTTT. The chain is built from TRBV2 and TRBJ1-1; 11 bases map to TRBD1. V lost 7 bases, J lost 5 bases, and 9 bases stayed unmatched. CDR1 is SNHLY and CDR2 is FYNNEI in the germline V gene. The CDR3 contains 15 residues.

The CDR3 loop is CASSHGGINEKLFF. The CDR3 coding sequence is TGTGCCAGCTCACACGGGGGGATTAATGAAAAACTGTTTTTT. The chain recombines TRBV18 with TRBJ1-4, with D possibly TRBD1 on 5 matching bases. There are 14 residues in the CDR3. Trimming left V 4 bases short and J 4 bases short, with 10 bases between. Germline loops: CDR1 KGHSH, CDR2 LQKENI.

V usage is TRBV19 and J usage is TRBJ2-7, with 9 bases aligning to TRBD2. This CDR3 is built from 14 residues. In germline, CDR1 is LNHDA, CDR2 SQIVND (reference sequence). V dropped 1 base and J dropped 2; count of bases not matched to a gene: 0. Here the CDR3 reads CASSIVAGAYEQYF. For the CDR3, the DNA is TGTGCCAGTAGTATAGTAGCGGGGGCCTACGAGCAGTACTTC.

This clone was seen a single time. This CDR3 is also generated by other DNA sequences in the sample. V gene TRBV20-1 combines with J gene TRBJ1-1; the D is unclear. Germline loops: CDR1 DFQATT, CDR2 SNEGSKA (reference sequence). V was clipped by 2 bases and J by 2 bases, with 3 bases between them. CDR3 length: 11 residues. CDR3 in DNA: TGCAGTGCTAGATTAAACACTGAAGCTTTCTTT. Translation gives CSARLNTEAFF.

This clone was detected only once. V gene TRBV30 combines with J gene TRBJ2-6, with D perhaps assigned TRBD1 or TRBD2 (5 bases each). V dropped 5 bases and J dropped 2 bases, with 13 bases sitting between them. CDR1 GTSNPN and CDR2 SVGIG come from the germline V gene (reference sequence). The CDR3 runs to 15 residues. This CDR3 is CAWSGTLAGANVLTF. CDR3 DNA: TGTGCCTGGTCCGGGACGTTGGCTGGGGCCAACGTCCTGACTTTC.

The chain uses TRBV6-2 or TRBV6-3 and TRBJ2-3; D remains unclear. Trimming removed 6 bases at V and 5 bases at J, with 9 bases between. The CDR3 consists of 12 residues. Germline V gene sequence: CDR1 MNHEY, CDR2 SVGEGT. The CDR3 nucleotides are TGTGCCAGCAGCAGACGTCAAGATACGCAGTATTTT. This gives the protein CASSRRQDTQYF.

The rearrangement links TRBV3-1 (or the pseudogene TRBV3-2) to TRBJ1-2, with 7 bases that match TRBD1. This CDR3 spans 16 amino acids. The germline CDR1 and CDR2 sequences are LGHDT and YNNKEL (reference sequence). V shed 3 bases, J shed 5 bases, and the junction held 12 bases outside the gene matches. CDR3 bases: TGTGCCAGCAGCCATAGCCGGGACAGACTTTCATATGGCTACACCTTC. This translates into CASSHSRDRLSYGYTF.

The chain links TRBV28 to TRBJ1-2; D not certain. CDR1 and CDR2 from the germline V gene are MDHEN and SYDVKM. The CDR3 totals 13 residues. Deletions cut 5 bases from V and 8 bases from J, with 15 bases between. This CDR3 is CASSPPVRPGYTF. The DNA of the CDR3 is TGTGCCAGCAGTCCCCCGGTGAGGCCAGGCTACACCTTC.

V gene TRBV2 combines with J gene TRBJ1-1, with a weak D call TRBD1 (5 bases). The ends were cut back, 6 bases at V and 11 bases at J, with 13 bases in the middle. Germline CDR1 is SNHLY and CDR2 is FYNNEI. There are 11 residues in the CDR3. The chain's CDR3 is CASRGGNAAFF. As DNA, the CDR3 is TGTGCCAGCAGGGGGGGTAATGCGGCTTTCTTT. The full variable domain, its missing parts supplied by reference TRBV2 and TRBJ1-1, is EPEVTQTPSHQVTQMGQEVILRCVPISNHLYFYWYRQILGQKVEFLVSFYNNEISEKSEIFDDQFSVERPDGSNFTLKIRSTKLEDSAMYFCASRGGNAAFFGQGTRLTVV.

This sequence joins TRBV1 and TRBJ2-7; the listed D gene, TRBD2, was not tested against the DNA. TRBV1 is a documented pseudogene. The CDR3 is 19 amino acids. Here the CDR3 reads CTSSQDPLSGCAGSYEQYF. The CDR3 DNA reads TGCACCAGCAGCCAAGATCCCCTGTCTGGTTGCGCGGGGTCCTACGAGCAGTACTTC.

This rearrangement joins TRBV4-1 to TRBJ1-2; 7 positions agree with TRBD1. Germline trimming cut 1 base from V and 4 bases from J; bases unmatched to any gene: 9. The germline gives CDR1 MGHRA, CDR2 YSYEKL. This CDR3 comprises 16 residues. The CDR3, as DNA: TGCGCCAGCAGCCAAGGTGAGACAGGGATCAGCTATGGCTACACCTTC. Translation: CASSQGETGISYGYTF.

The genes are TRBV5-6 and TRBJ1-1; D is ambiguous. Deletions cut 1 base from V and 0 bases from J, with 1 base between. The germline gives CDR1 SGHDT, CDR2 YYEEEE. The CDR3 length is 12 residues. The chain's CDR3 is CASSLLNTEAFF. CDR3 nucleotides: TGTGCCAGCAGCTTGCTGAACACTGAAGCTTTCTTT.

The gene calls are TRBV30 and TRBJ2-7; TRBD2 aligns across 8 bases. Trimming took 4 bases from V and 7 from J; bases not matched to a gene: 3. CDR1 is GTSNPN, CDR2 SVGIG, per germline (reference sequence). CDR3 size: 11 residues. The CDR3 DNA reads TGTGCCTGGACGCGGGGGGTTGAGCAGTACTTC. Translation: CAWTRGVEQYF.

The rearrangement joins TRBV29-1 to TRBJ2-5; D not certain. Germline V CDR1 and CDR2: SQVTM, ANQGSEA. This CDR3 is 12 amino acids long. V lost 7 bases to trimming and J lost 0 bases, with 9 bases between them. CDR3 in amino acids: CSARRNQETQYF. The DNA for the CDR3 is TGCAGCGCCCGACGGAACCAAGAGACCCAGTACTTC.

The chain is built from TRBV18 and TRBJ1-2; the match to TRBD1 covers 7 bases. Germline V gives CDR1 KGHSH, CDR2 LQKENI. The CDR3 spans 14 residues. The junction had 7 bases not matched to a gene; V was cut back by 6 bases and J by 3 bases. CDR3 region: CASSPTGTDYGYTF. The CDR3 nucleotides are TGTGCCAGCTCGCCCACCGGGACAGACTATGGCTACACCTTC.

CDR3 residues: CATSDPTGWETQYF. The CDR3 nucleotides are TGTGCCACCAGTGACCCGACAGGGTGGGAGACCCAGTACTTC. The chain recombines TRBV24-1 with TRBJ2-5, with TRBD1 matching 7 bases. Germline V lookup: CDR1 KGHDR, CDR2 SFDVKD. CDR3 length equals 14 residues. Losses at the gene ends were 4 bases for V and 5 bases for J; bases not matched to a gene: 6.